This note documents a single T cell receptor beta chain sequence. What it binds is unknown. TCRdb's copy holds only in-frame clones and misses some; the assay was immunoSEQ multiplex PCR. The sample lists about 150,000 clones, roughly 90% occurring once. The germline V gene encodes CDR1 SGHRS and CDR2 YFSETQ. The CDR3 has 15 residues. V was cut by 5 bases and J by 7 bases, with 21 bases left in between. These data are taken from a study of T cell responses to AZD1222 COVID-19 vaccine. Study as a whole: Some second doses came at about 4 weeks and others at about 12 weeks; these were pooled. Findings and limits, study-wide: Two AZD1222 administrations were followed by greater Spike-specific TCR breadth and depth.

The receptor's source is an adult in good health. The chain links TRBV5-1 to TRBJ1-1; the D gene is possibly TRBD1 (5 bases). Specimen: peripheral blood, collected on day 0 of AZD1222 vaccination. The CDR3 nucleotides are TGCGCCAGCAGGAGTCTTGGGGGAACCCCTGGTGAAGCTTTCTTT. Translation: CASRSLGGTPGEAFF.